This entry describes one T cell receptor (beta chain). The sample belongs to a study of blood T cell repertoires in COVID-19. Clones were sequenced by immunoSEQ multiplex PCR, and TCRdb holds only the in-frame ones, with some missing. The data show about 130,000 clones, over 75% seen once. This sequence originates from an elderly man with active or convalescent COVID-19. Sequenced sample: peripheral blood.

The CDR3 DNA follows: TGTGCCAGCAGCTTGGCGGTTGGGGGGGGTAACACCGGGGAGCTGTTTTTT. It encodes CASSLAVGGGNTGELFF. This chain connects TRBV5-4 to TRBJ2-2; 7 nucleotides line up with TRBD2. J was trimmed by 2 bases and V by 0 bases; bases with no gene match: 7. This CDR3 has 17 residues. Germline loops: CDR1 SGHNT, CDR2 YYREEE (reference sequence).